The clone carrying this TCR beta chain was found many times. TCRdb re-called the RACE reads with MiXCR, one entry per CDR3 protein. The data show tens of thousands of distinct CDR3 sequences, with 6.5% to 8% seen just once and 1.3% held by the top ten. This entry comes from a study of human T cells and chemical hapten exposure. The sample's time point: pre-sensitization, week 0. Indicated treatment: therapeutic diphenylcyclopropenone sensitization with weekly scalp DPC. The receptor comes from a woman between 45 and 60 years old with alopecia areata. Some clones in this sample may be carry-over from other donors' samples. Sequences were derived from whole blood, sampled in connection with sensitization to the hapten diphenylcyclopropenone (DPC).

CDR3 protein: CASSRAGRDTEAFF. In nucleotides, the CDR3 is TGTGCCAGCTCACGAGCAGGGCGGGACACTGAAGCTTTCTTT. The J gene is TRBJ1-1, the V gene TRBV18; D might be TRBD1 (5 bases). Germline CDR1 reads KGHSH; CDR2 reads LQKENI. CDR3 length equals 14 residues. Trimming removed 4 bases at V and 3 bases at J, with 12 bases between.